The 13 T cell receptor beta chains below come from one sample, sequenced in a study of T cells in localized non-small cell lung cancer. The assay was immunoSEQ multiplex PCR, and TCRdb's table has in-frame clones only and misses some. Among approximately 140,000 clones listed, roughly 90% were seen once. Sequencing used peripheral blood, obtained before any cancer treatment. The source of these receptors is a female donor older than 55 with stage I lung adenocarcinoma.

The V and J genes are TRBV27 and TRBJ2-1; weak D call: TRBD2 (6 bases). CDR3 length: 13 residues. CDR1 MNHEY and CDR2 SMNVEV come from the germline V gene (reference sequence). V lost 10 bases and J lost 6, with 16 bases in between. The DNA for the CDR3 is TGTGCCACCGGGACTCGGAGCAGCAATGAGCAGTTCTTC. Its translation: CATGTRSSNEQFF.

This chain uses TRBV27 with TRBJ1-2, with a possible D match to TRBD1 (6 bases). Per germline, CDR1 MNHEY and CDR2 SMNVEV (reference sequence). The CDR3 runs 14 residues. Trimming took off 2 bases at V and 7 bases at J, with 14 bases between the two ends. In DNA, the CDR3 is TGTGCCAGCAGTTTAGCCGGGGGCCCCCTTGGCTACACCTTC. Its translation: CASSLAGGPLGYTF.

This chain connects TRBV11-3 to TRBJ2-2; 8 positions match TRBD1. J gave up 1 base and V 8 bases, and 0 bases lay outside the gene matches. Looked up from germline, CDR1 is SGHNT and CDR2 is YENEEA. This CDR3 is built from 13 residues. DNA for the CDR3: TGTGCCAGCGGGACAGGGAACACCGGGGAGCTGTTTTTT. It translates to CASGTGNTGELFF.

The CDR3 DNA reads as TGTGCCAGCAGTTTCTTGAGGGGGCGCGGTGAAAAACTGTTTTTT. This translates into CASSFLRGRGEKLFF. The V and J genes are TRBV27 and TRBJ1-4; 7 bases fit TRBD1. The CDR3 sequence is 15 residues long. J lost 7 bases, V lost 3 bases, and 8 bases had no gene match. The germline V gene has CDR1 MNHEY and CDR2 SMNVEV (reference sequence).

This sequence joins TRBV18 and TRBJ2-5; possible D gene TRBD2, 6 bases. Looked up from germline, CDR1 is KGHSH and CDR2 is LQKENI. The CDR3 is 13 amino acids. Between the trimmed V and J ends, which lost 8 bases and 2 bases, there was a span of 12 bases. CDR3 coding DNA: TGTGCCAGCAGAGCTAGCGCTCAAGAGACCCAGTACTTC. Protein: CASRASAQETQYF.

J is TRBJ2-5 and V is TRBV28, with a weak D call TRBD2 (6 bases). The CDR3 length is 14 residues. The V end lost 7 bases, the J end lost 1 base, and 13 bases lay between the germline ends. Per germline, CDR1 MDHEN and CDR2 SYDVKM. CDR3 loop: CASTFIGGQETQYF. CDR3 DNA sequence: TGTGCCAGCACCTTTATCGGGGGCCAAGAGACCCAGTACTTC.

This chain's CDR3 is CATSPGGSGANVLTF. As DNA, the CDR3 is TGTGCCACCAGCCCAGGGGGGTCTGGGGCCAACGTCCTGACTTTC. The chain couples TRBV15 to TRBJ2-6, with D perhaps TRBD1 (7 bases). The germline CDR1 and CDR2 sequences are LNHNV and YYDKDF (reference sequence). Trimming took off 5 bases at V and 1 base at J, with 9 bases between the two ends. CDR3 size: 15 residues.

The chain is built from TRBV6-5 and TRBJ2-2; a weak D match, TRBD2 (5 bases). The V and J ends lost 0 bases and 8 bases respectively, with 7 bases between them. Germline V gene sequence: CDR1 MNHEY, CDR2 SVGAGI. This CDR3 spans 13 amino acids. DNA for the CDR3: TGTGCCAGCAGTTACTCAAGGAGGGGGGAGCTGTTTTTT. Its protein is CASSYSRRGELFF.

The chain recombines TRBV19 with TRBJ2-1, with D uncertain. Germline V gene sequence: CDR1 LNHDA, CDR2 SQIVND (reference sequence). The CDR3 length is 15 residues. V shed 0 bases and J shed 6 bases, with 12 bases lying between them. CDR3 residues: CASSIDLGFPNEQFF. The DNA of the CDR3 is TGTGCCAGTAGTATAGATCTAGGATTCCCCAATGAGCAGTTCTTC.

The genes are TRBV28 and TRBJ1-1; the D is unclear. Germline assignment: CDR1 MDHEN and CDR2 SYDVKM. CDR3 size: 13 residues. Trimming left V 8 bases short and J 1 base short, with 11 bases between. CDR3 sequence reads: CASGFSRNTEAFF. Written as DNA, the CDR3 is TGTGCCAGCGGATTCAGCAGGAACACTGAAGCTTTCTTT. Variable domain in full (rest from reference TRBV28 and TRBJ1-1): DVKVTQSSRYLVKRTGEKVFLECVQDMDHENMFWYRQDPGLGLRLIYFSYDVKMKEKGDIPEGYSVSREKKERFSLILESASTNQTSMYLCASGFSRNTEAFFGQGTRLTVV.

A few counts support this clone. The V gene is TRBV27, the J gene TRBJ1-5; weak D call: TRBD1 (6 bases). Germline CDR1 is MNHEY and CDR2 is SMNVEV (reference sequence). Trimming removed 4 bases at V and 5 bases at J, with 15 bases between. There are 15 residues in the CDR3. The CDR3 bases are TGTGCCAGCAGTTCACTATCAGGGGAATATCAGCCCCAGCATTTT. It yields the protein CASSSLSGEYQPQHF.

The chain carries TRBV5-1 and TRBJ2-2; tentative D call: TRBD2 (7 bases). Germline CDR1 and CDR2: SGHRS and YFSETQ. The CDR3 loop spans 14 amino acids. V lost 4 bases and J 7 bases, leaving 14 bases between the germline ends. The CDR3 spells CASSLTGGHGELFF. CDR3 DNA: TGCGCCAGCAGCCTGACCGGGGGGCACGGGGAGCTGTTTTTT.

This chain uses TRBV5-1 with TRBJ1-1, with 9 bases matching TRBD1. With V trimmed by 4 bases and J by 5 bases, 9 bases remained unmatched. In germline, CDR1 is SGHRS, CDR2 YFSETQ. CDR3 size: 15 residues. CDR3 sequence reads: CASSRGQGNPTEAFF. The CDR3 bases are TGCGCCAGCAGCCGGGGACAGGGTAACCCAACTGAAGCTTTCTTT.